The 2 T cell receptor beta chains given below trace back to one sample, sequenced in a study of T cells in Graves' hyperthyroidism and ophthalmopathy. Researchers took RNA transcripts and amplified the TCR beta CDR3 regions from them. An initial round of RT-PCR targeting the TCR CDR3 relied on the HTBI primer set. MiXCR, run by TCRdb on the multiplex PCR reads, gives a single entry per CDR3 protein. Of 600,000 to 750,000 distinct CDR3 sequences in the sample, around 15% were seen once. Sequenced input: blood. These receptors were collected from a man aged 50 to 60 with Graves' hyperthyroidism.

This clonotype was observed many times. J is TRBJ2-7 and V is TRBV7-9; tentatively, D is TRBD1 or TRBD2 (6 bases each). Between the trimmed V and J ends, which lost 8 bases and 5 bases, there was a span of 19 bases. This CDR3 has 14 amino acids. The germline CDR1 and CDR2 sequences are SEHNR and FQNEAQ (reference sequence). CDR3 region: CASLQGLGEDEQYF. CDR3 in DNA: TGTGCCAGCTTGCAGGGGCTAGGGGAGGACGAGCAGTACTTC.

This clonotype has a count of ten or more. This chain links TRBV7-8 with TRBJ2-5; D is ambiguous. V dropped 7 bases and J dropped 5 bases, with 14 bases sitting between them. CDR1 is SGHVS, CDR2 FQNEAQ, per germline. The CDR3 runs 13 residues. CDR3 nucleotides: TGTGCCAGCACCTATTCCTTGGGGGAGACCCAGTACTTC. It translates to CASTYSLGETQYF.